One sample yielded the 18 T cell receptor beta chains listed below, sequenced in a study of T-cell memory formation after mild COVID-19. MiXCR, run by TCRdb on the 5' RACE reads, gives a single entry per CDR3 protein. Of 110,000 or so distinct CDR3 sequences listed, 22% are singletons. Sample: PBMCs or a T cell subset sorted from them (not recorded which). The source is a man younger than 30 who had mild COVID-19 (a few samples of this study predate the infection). Cell type and time point are not known.

This clonotype appeared a few times. The gene calls are TRBV20-1 and TRBJ2-7, with 10 bases that match TRBD2. Unmatched junction bases numbered 10, after V lost 0 bases and J lost 2 bases. The CDR3 runs 17 residues. Germline assignment: CDR1 DFQATT and CDR2 SNEGSKA (reference sequence). CDR3 coding DNA: TGCAGTGCTAGAGATCACCTAGCGGGGGTCTACGCCTACGAGCAGTACTTC. Translation gives CSARDHLAGVYAYEQYF.

The V call is TRBV29-1, the J call TRBJ2-5, with 9 bases lining up with TRBD2. The germline CDR1 and CDR2 sequences are SQVTM and ANQGSEA. V dropped 4 bases and J dropped 5; count of bases not matched to a gene: 8. The CDR3 sequence is 14 residues long. CDR3 protein: CSVVWRGGAETQYF. CDR3 DNA sequence: TGCAGCGTTGTCTGGCGGGGGGGAGCGGAGACCCAGTACTTC.

This clonotype appeared a few times. J is TRBJ2-1 and V is TRBV20-1, with 9 bases fitting TRBD1. With 5 bases clipped from V and 3 bases from J, the junction kept 11 bases outside the gene matches. Germline-derived CDR1 and CDR2 are DFQATT and SNEGSKA (reference sequence). This CDR3 region has 16 residues. The CDR3 nucleotides read TGCAGTGCTCCACCCCCGGGACAGGGTTTCTACAATGAGCAGTTCTTC. This translates into CSAPPPGQGFYNEQFF.

J is TRBJ2-5 and V is TRBV5-4; the match to TRBD2 covers 9 bases. V lost 1 base, J lost 1 base, and 8 bases stayed unmatched. The germline gives CDR1 SGHNT, CDR2 YYREEE (reference sequence). CDR3 length: 17 residues. The CDR3 is CASSLLAGGTAQETQYF. The CDR3 DNA reads as TGTGCCAGCAGCTTGCTGGCGGGGGGGACGGCCCAAGAGACCCAGTACTTC.

The table lists this clonotype with a few counts. This chain joins TRBV7-9 and TRBJ2-5, with D unclear. This CDR3 has 12 residues. The germline V and J ends were trimmed by 5 bases and 4 bases, with 8 bases remaining between them. Germline CDR1 reads SEHNR; CDR2 reads FQNEAQ (reference sequence). CDR3 DNA sequence: TGTGCCAGCAGCACAGAGATAGAGACCCAGTACTTC. It specifies CASSTEIETQYF.

V and J are TRBV7-8 and TRBJ1-5; D is undetermined. V lost 5 bases, J lost 5 bases, and 16 bases lay in between. Germline CDR1 and CDR2: SGHVS and FQNEAQ. The CDR3 consists of 15 residues. CDR3 sequence reads: CASSPNPRAHQPQHF. In DNA, the CDR3 is TGTGCCAGCAGCCCGAACCCCCGGGCACATCAGCCCCAGCATTTT.

The chain has TRBV7-9 and TRBJ1-2, with TRBD1 as a possible D gene (5 bases). Germline V gene lookup returns CDR1 SEHNR and CDR2 FQNEAQ (reference sequence). The CDR3 has 15 residues. V lost 4 bases, J lost 3 bases, and 15 bases lay in between. The CDR3 bases are TGTGCCAGCAGCTCAAACCCCGGGACGTACTATGGCTACACCTTC. This encodes CASSSNPGTYYGYTF.

The genes are TRBV28 and TRBJ2-7, with no clear D. Trimming cost V 7 bases and J 6 bases, with 16 bases left between them. CDR3 length: 13 residues. The germline V gene encodes CDR1 MDHEN and CDR2 SYDVKM. In DNA, the CDR3 is TGTGCCAGCATTAAGCCGGCGACTCGCGAGCAGTACGTC. Its translation: CASIKPATREQYV.

This chain connects TRBV4-2 to TRBJ2-5; 8 nucleotides agree with TRBD2. CDR1 is LGHNA, CDR2 YNFKEQ, per germline. The CDR3 is 15 amino acids. V shed 1 base, J shed 4 bases, and the junction held 5 bases outside the gene matches. In DNA, the CDR3 is TGTGCCAGCAGCCAAGGTCGCGGGGGGCCAGAGACCCAGTACTTC. Translation gives CASSQGRGGPETQYF.

V and J are TRBV6-2 or TRBV6-3 and TRBJ1-5; unclear D gene. Trimming cost V 8 bases and J 9 bases, with 14 bases left between them. The length of the CDR3 is 12 residues. Per the germline V gene, CDR1 is MNHEY and CDR2 is SVGEGT. The chain's CDR3 is CASGYSRGPQHF. CDR3 DNA sequence: TGTGCCAGCGGATACTCCCGGGGGCCCCAGCATTTT.

The chain employs TRBV4-3 and TRBJ1-2; D remains unclear. Trimming took off 2 bases at V and 5 bases at J, with 9 bases between the two ends. CDR3 size: 13 residues. CDR1 LGHNA and CDR2 YSLEER come from the germline V gene. The CDR3 sequence: CASSQREGYGYTF. The CDR3 DNA reads as TGCGCCAGCAGCCAAAGGGAGGGTTATGGCTACACCTTC.

A single count supports this clonotype. This chain links TRBV12-3 or TRBV12-4 with TRBJ1-5; D perhaps matches TRBD1 (5 bases). The CDR3 consists of 13 residues. V was pared by 7 bases and J by 2 bases, with 9 bases between. The CDR3 region has the DNA TGTGCCAGCAAAGGGGACGGCAATCAGCCCCAGCATTTT. This translates into CASKGDGNQPQHF.

The V call is TRBV4-1, the J call TRBJ2-7, with D tentatively TRBD2 (6 bases). The CDR3 is 15 amino acids. Trimming stripped 5 bases from V and 7 bases from J, with 21 bases between. Germline V lookup: CDR1 MGHRA, CDR2 YSYEKL. CDR3 region: CASSTVASGGVEQYF. DNA for the CDR3: TGCGCCAGCAGCACAGTCGCGTCGGGCGGGGTTGAGCAGTACTTC.

This clonotype has only a few counts. The chain joins TRBV12-3 or TRBV12-4 to TRBJ2-3; D ambiguous. This CDR3 spans 14 amino acids. Trimming pared 3 bases from V and 2 bases from J, leaving 9 bases between. This chain's CDR3 is CASSLQQYTDTQYF. The CDR3 DNA reads as TGTGCCAGCAGTTTGCAGCAGTACACAGATACGCAGTATTTT.

V and J are TRBV14 and TRBJ1-2, with TRBD1 as a possible D gene (5 bases). V dropped 0 bases and J dropped 0 bases, with 8 bases sitting between them. Germline-derived CDR1 and CDR2 are SGHDN and FVKESK. There are 15 residues in the CDR3. For the CDR3, the DNA is TGTGCCAGCAGCCAAGATTTGGGGGCTAACTATGGCTACACCTTC. Amino acid sequence: CASSQDLGANYGYTF.

This chain links TRBV6-2 or TRBV6-3 with TRBJ2-3, with unresolved D. Germline loops: CDR1 MNHEY, CDR2 SVGEGT. V was clipped by 6 bases and J by 0 bases, with 4 bases between them. The CDR3 consists of 12 residues. The chain's CDR3 is CASSASTDTQYF. CDR3 DNA: TGTGCCAGCAGCGCAAGCACAGATACGCAGTATTTT.

This clonotype turned up a few times. V usage is TRBV27 and J usage is TRBJ1-1; no definite D call. The CDR3 is made up of 11 amino acids. Trimming pared 3 bases from V and 12 bases from J, leaving 11 bases between. CDR1 and CDR2 (germline): MNHEY, SMNVEV (reference sequence). CDR3 nucleotide sequence: TGTGCCAGCAGTTTCAGGTTCGAAACTTTCTTT. Its translation: CASSFRFETFF.

This clonotype showed up just a few times. This chain joins TRBV7-9 and TRBJ2-5, with 7 bases aligning to TRBD2. The CDR3 covers 16 residues. Trimming at V came to 4 bases and at J to 4 bases, leaving 12 bases not matched to a gene. Germline V lookup: CDR1 SEHNR, CDR2 FQNEAQ (reference sequence). CDR3 DNA sequence: TGTGCCAGCAGCTCCTATCGTCCAGCGGGGACAGAGACCCAGTACTTC. Translated, it gives CASSSYRPAGTETQYF.